These 2 T cell receptor beta chains originate from one sample sequenced in a study of blood T cell repertoires in COVID-19. Assay used: immunoSEQ multiplex PCR; TCRdb lists only in-frame clones, some missing. The sample holds under 300,000 clones; approximately 86% are singletons and the top ten take roughly 0.8%. Sequenced: peripheral blood. All receptors derive from a woman in her 30s with acute or convalescent COVID-19.

The chain links TRBV11-2 to TRBJ1-4; D gene uncertain. Trimming cost V 1 base and J 8 bases, with 17 bases left between them. CDR3 length: 16 amino acids. Germline CDR1 is SGHAT and CDR2 is FQNNGV. The CDR3 nucleotides are TGTGCCAGCAGCTTAGGAACGCGGTCATTCGGGGAAAAACTGTTTTTT. This codes for CASSLGTRSFGEKLFF.

The V call is TRBV6-2 or TRBV6-3, the J call TRBJ2-2; D is ambiguous. The germline V gene has CDR1 MNHEY and CDR2 SVGEGT. Trimming took off 0 bases at V and 7 bases at J, with 6 bases between the two ends. This CDR3 is built from 13 residues. CDR3 sequence reads: CASSYSWSGELFF. CDR3 nucleotide sequence: TGTGCCAGCAGTTACTCTTGGAGCGGGGAGCTGTTTTTT.